This is a list of T cell receptor beta chains from one sample in a study of blood T cell repertoires in COVID-19. Produced via immunoSEQ multiplex PCR; TCRdb's table is partial and in-frame only. The sample holds about 50,000 clones, 70% to 90% seen once. Sequenced sample: peripheral blood. The receptors were sampled from a human donor in a cohort sampled during active COVID-19. The donor label of this sample is uncertain. The CDR3 runs from the conserved cysteine through the conserved F or W. A D gene is named only where the DNA matches it firmly. Part of the rows lack a size; the others show once, few, many or a class for expanded clones.

V gene: TRBV14
J gene: TRBJ1-2
D gene: -
clone size: -
CDR3 DNA: TGTGCCAGCAGCCAAGATCGGAGCTATGGCTACACCTTC
CDR3 protein: CASSQDRSYGYTF

V gene: TRBV4-3
J gene: TRBJ1-2
D gene: -
clone size: -
CDR3 DNA: TGCGCCAGCAGCCAAGATCAGGGCAGCTATGGCTACACCTTC
CDR3 protein: CASSQDQGSYGYTF

V gene: TRBV5-1
J gene: TRBJ2-5
D gene: -
clone size: -
CDR3 DNA: TGCGCCAGCAGGTTCCGTCAGAAAGAGACCCAGTACTTC
CDR3 protein: CASRFRQKETQYF

V gene: TRBV6-5
J gene: TRBJ1-1
D gene: -
clone size: -
CDR3 DNA: TGTGCCAGCAAAGAAGGGGCGAACACTGAAGCTTTCTTT
CDR3 protein: CASKEGANTEAFF

V gene: TRBV9
J gene: TRBJ1-2
D gene: TRBD1
clone size: once
CDR3 DNA: TGTGCCAGCAGCGTAGACAGGACAGGGCACGGCTACACCTTC
CDR3 protein: CASSVDRTGHGYTF

V gene: TRBV27
J gene: TRBJ1-5
D gene: -
clone size: -
CDR3 DNA: TGTGCCAGCAGTTTTGGAGGGCTTAGCAATCAGCCCCAGCATTTT
CDR3 protein: CASSFGGLSNQPQHF

V gene: TRBV11-2
J gene: TRBJ2-7
D gene: -
clone size: -
CDR3 DNA: TGTGCCAGCAGCCCTAAATCCTACGAGCAGTACTTC
CDR3 protein: CASSPKSYEQYF

V gene: TRBV29-1
J gene: TRBJ1-2
D gene: -
clone size: -
CDR3 DNA: TGCAGCGTTGAAAGCAGGACAGCTTACGGCTACACCTTC
CDR3 protein: CSVESRTAYGYTF

V gene: TRBV5-6
J gene: TRBJ1-2
D gene: -
clone size: -
CDR3 DNA: TGTGCCAGCAGCTCCCTTACAGGGTATGGCTACACCTTC
CDR3 protein: CASSSLTGYGYTF

V gene: TRBV21-1
J gene: TRBJ2-5
D gene: -
clone size: -
CDR3 DNA: TGTGCCAGCAGCCTGGGACGTCAGTGGGGGGTCCAGTACTTC
CDR3 protein: CASSLGRQWGVQYF

V gene: TRBV6-2/TRBV6-3
J gene: TRBJ1-6
D gene: -
clone size: -
CDR3 DNA: TGTGCCAGCAGTCCACTTTTCGATAATTCACCCCTCCACTTT
CDR3 protein: CASSPLFDNSPLHF

V gene: TRBV14
J gene: TRBJ1-2
D gene: -
clone size: -
CDR3 DNA: TGTGCCAGCAGCCAAGTTTCGAGAGGGCATTATGGCTACACCTTC
CDR3 protein: CASSQVSRGHYGYTF

V gene: TRBV18
J gene: TRBJ2-7
D gene: TRBD1
clone size: -
CDR3 DNA: TGTGCCAGCTCACCTGGGACAGGCCTCCTCGGCGAGCAGTACTTC
CDR3 protein: CASSPGTGLLGEQYF

V gene: TRBV4-1
J gene: TRBJ1-6
D gene: TRBD1
clone size: -
CDR3 DNA: TGCGCCAGCAGCCCCAGGACAGGGGGTTTTTCACCCCTCCACTTT
CDR3 protein: CASSPRTGGFSPLHF

V gene: TRBV30
J gene: TRBJ1-1
D gene: -
clone size: -
CDR3 DNA: TGTGCCTGGAGCCCCGGGTGGTCTGAAGCTTTCTTT
CDR3 protein: CAWSPGWSEAFF

V gene: TRBV5-6
J gene: TRBJ2-7
D gene: TRBD2
clone size: -
CDR3 DNA: TGTGCCAGCAGCCGGACTAGCGGGGTGTACGAGCAGTACTTC
CDR3 protein: CASSRTSGVYEQYF

V gene: TRBV19
J gene: TRBJ2-5
D gene: -
clone size: -
CDR3 DNA: TGTGCCAGTAGTATAGACCCGCAGGGAACCCAGTACTTC
CDR3 protein: CASSIDPQGTQYF

V gene: TRBV6-5
J gene: TRBJ2-1
D gene: TRBD2
clone size: few
CDR3 DNA: TGTGCCAGCCGGGGAGGGGAAGTTCGGAATGAGCAGTTCTTC
CDR3 protein: CASRGGEVRNEQFF

V gene: TRBV5-1
J gene: TRBJ2-3
D gene: -
clone size: few
CDR3 DNA: TGCGCCAGCAGCGATGCGGGACTCACAGATACGCAGTATTTT
CDR3 protein: CASSDAGLTDTQYF

V gene: TRBV6-6
J gene: TRBJ1-4
D gene: TRBD1
clone size: once
CDR3 DNA: TGTGCCAGCAGTTCAGGGGGGAGTAATGAAAAACTGTTTTTT
CDR3 protein: CASSSGGSNEKLFF

V gene: TRBV18
J gene: TRBJ1-6
D gene: -
clone size: -
CDR3 DNA: TGTGCCAGCTCACCGGGCAGGGGTGGTTCACCCCTCCACTTT
CDR3 protein: CASSPGRGGSPLHF

V gene: TRBV27
J gene: TRBJ2-5
D gene: TRBD2
clone size: -
CDR3 DNA: TGTGCCAGCAGTTTAATTGGGGGACTAAATCAAGAGACCCAGTACTTC
CDR3 protein: CASSLIGGLNQETQYF

V gene: TRBV4-3
J gene: TRBJ2-2
D gene: TRBD1
clone size: -
CDR3 DNA: TGCGCCAGCAGCCCACGTCAAGACAGGGTTGCCGGGGAGCTGTTTTTT
CDR3 protein: CASSPRQDRVAGELFF

V gene: TRBV6-1
J gene: TRBJ1-1
D gene: -
clone size: -
CDR3 DNA: TGTGCCAGCAGTGAATTTAGGGGTGGCACTGAAGCTTTCTTT
CDR3 protein: CASSEFRGGTEAFF

V gene: TRBV7-3
J gene: TRBJ1-1
D gene: TRBD1
clone size: -
CDR3 DNA: TGTGCCAGCAGCGGTCCGGGACAGGATATCATGAACACTGAAGCTTTCTTT
CDR3 protein: CASSGPGQDIMNTEAFF

V gene: TRBV29-1
J gene: TRBJ1-2
D gene: -
clone size: -
CDR3 DNA: TGCAGCGTATGGTCTTTGACAGGTCCTTCAAACTATGGCTACACCTTC
CDR3 protein: CSVWSLTGPSNYGYTF

V gene: TRBV5-1
J gene: TRBJ2-3
D gene: -
clone size: -
CDR3 DNA: TGCGCCAGCAGCTCGAGGGTGCAAGGAGATACGCAGTATTTT
CDR3 protein: CASSSRVQGDTQYF

V gene: TRBV2
J gene: TRBJ1-1
D gene: -
clone size: -
CDR3 DNA: TGTGCCAGCAGTGAAGATCGGGGAACTGAAGCTTTCTTT
CDR3 protein: CASSEDRGTEAFF

V gene: TRBV29-1
J gene: TRBJ2-5
D gene: -
clone size: -
CDR3 DNA: TGCAGCGCCGAGGGGGAGGGCGCCCGGGGGACCCAGTACTTC
CDR3 protein: CSAEGEGARGTQYF

V gene: TRBV25-1
J gene: TRBJ2-5
D gene: -
clone size: -
CDR3 DNA: TGTGCCACCTCTAGGGCTAGCGGCACAGGGGAGACCCAGTACTTC
CDR3 protein: CATSRASGTGETQYF

V gene: TRBV5-1
J gene: TRBJ2-3
D gene: TRBD1
clone size: -
CDR3 DNA: TGCGCCAGCAGCTTCAGGTGGGGACAGGCGATTTCTAGCACAGATACGCAGTATTTT
CDR3 protein: CASSFRWGQAISSTDTQYF

V gene: TRBV9
J gene: TRBJ2-1
D gene: TRBD2
clone size: -
CDR3 DNA: TGTGCCAGCAGCGCCTACCCCGGGACTAGCGTGACCAATGAGCAGTTCTTC
CDR3 protein: CASSAYPGTSVTNEQFF

V gene: TRBV2
J gene: TRBJ2-7
D gene: -
clone size: -
CDR3 DNA: TGTGCCAGCAGAACTAGCTACGAGCAGTACTTC
CDR3 protein: CASRTSYEQYF

V gene: TRBV27
J gene: TRBJ1-2
D gene: TRBD1
clone size: -
CDR3 DNA: TGTGCCAGCAGTCCACGACAGGGGGCGCCGGGAGGCTACACCTTC
CDR3 protein: CASSPRQGAPGGYTF

V gene: TRBV15
J gene: TRBJ2-7
D gene: -
clone size: -
CDR3 DNA: TGTGCCACCAGCAGAGACCCAGGGTCCTACGAGCAGTACTTC
CDR3 protein: CATSRDPGSYEQYF

V gene: TRBV30
J gene: TRBJ1-6
D gene: TRBD1
clone size: -
CDR3 DNA: TGTGCCTGGAGTGCAGGACAGGGATATAATTCACCCCTCCACTTT
CDR3 protein: CAWSAGQGYNSPLHF

V gene: TRBV5-4
J gene: TRBJ2-7
D gene: TRBD1
clone size: -
CDR3 DNA: TGTGCCAGCAGCTTGGCCAGGGGGTCTGTCGAGCAGTACTTC
CDR3 protein: CASSLARGSVEQYF

V gene: TRBV5-1
J gene: TRBJ1-6
D gene: TRBD1
clone size: -
CDR3 DNA: TGCGCCAGCAGCTTGAACAGGGGGTCAAGTTCACCCCTCCACTTT
CDR3 protein: CASSLNRGSSSPLHF

V gene: TRBV5-1
J gene: TRBJ2-1
D gene: -
clone size: -
CDR3 DNA: TGCGCCAGCAGCCCGACAGTTAATGAGCAGTTCTTC
CDR3 protein: CASSPTVNEQFF

V gene: TRBV28
J gene: TRBJ1-4
D gene: -
clone size: -
CDR3 DNA: TGTGCCAGCAGTCTGCTCGGGCAGGGTAATGAAAAACTGTTTTTT
CDR3 protein: CASSLLGQGNEKLFF

V gene: TRBV7-9
J gene: TRBJ2-7
D gene: TRBD1
clone size: -
CDR3 DNA: TGTGCCAGCAGCTGGCCGGGACAGGGGGCTTACGAGCAGTACTTC
CDR3 protein: CASSWPGQGAYEQYF

V gene: TRBV6-1
J gene: TRBJ2-5
D gene: -
clone size: -
CDR3 DNA: TGTGCCAGCAGTGAACAGGGGATGGAAGAGACCCAGTACTTC
CDR3 protein: CASSEQGMEETQYF

V gene: TRBV28
J gene: TRBJ2-3
D gene: -
clone size: -
CDR3 DNA: TGTGCCACACGCCTCGGGGTTCCCACAGATACGCAGTATTTT
CDR3 protein: CATRLGVPTDTQYF

V gene: TRBV10-2
J gene: TRBJ2-3
D gene: -
clone size: -
CDR3 DNA: TGCGCCAGTAAGACTAGTTCTAGCACAGATACGCAGTATTTT
CDR3 protein: CASKTSSSTDTQYF

V gene: TRBV3-1/TRBV3-2
J gene: TRBJ2-7
D gene: -
clone size: -
CDR3 DNA: TGTGCCAGCAGCCAAGAAGCTGCACTAGCAGACTTGGGGGAGCAGTACTTC
CDR3 protein: CASSQEAALADLGEQYF

V gene: TRBV3-1/TRBV3-2
J gene: TRBJ2-2
D gene: -
clone size: -
CDR3 DNA: TGTGCCAGCAGCCCACCCACAGCAACCGGGGAGCTGTTTTTT
CDR3 protein: CASSPPTATGELFF

V gene: TRBV6-5
J gene: TRBJ1-4
D gene: -
clone size: -
CDR3 DNA: TGTGCCAGCACCGACAGAAATGAAAAACTGTTTTTT
CDR3 protein: CASTDRNEKLFF

V gene: TRBV5-1
J gene: TRBJ1-2
D gene: TRBD1
clone size: few
CDR3 DNA: TGCGCCAGCAGCGGCGGACAGGGCTACTATGGCTACACCTTC
CDR3 protein: CASSGGQGYYGYTF

V gene: TRBV29-1
J gene: TRBJ2-1
D gene: -
clone size: -
CDR3 DNA: TGCAGCGTTGATTTCGGGGGGCTAGTTGATGAGCAGTTCTTC
CDR3 protein: CSVDFGGLVDEQFF

V gene: TRBV7-2
J gene: TRBJ1-1
D gene: -
clone size: -
CDR3 DNA: TGTGCCAGCAGCTTAGCGGGGGGGGCGCAAACTGAAGCTTTCTTT
CDR3 protein: CASSLAGGAQTEAFF

V gene: TRBV6-5
J gene: TRBJ2-2
D gene: TRBD2
clone size: -
CDR3 DNA: TGTGCCAGCAGTCACGGACTAGAGAACACCGGGGAGCTGTTTTTT
CDR3 protein: CASSHGLENTGELFF

V gene: TRBV6-5
J gene: TRBJ2-7
D gene: TRBD2
clone size: once
CDR3 DNA: TGTGCCAGCAGGACTAGCGGTATCTACGAGCAGTACTTC
CDR3 protein: CASRTSGIYEQYF

V gene: TRBV7-3
J gene: TRBJ1-6
D gene: -
clone size: -
CDR3 DNA: TGTGCCAGCAGTCAACGACAGAGAAATTCACCCCTCCACTTT
CDR3 protein: CASSQRQRNSPLHF

V gene: TRBV13
J gene: TRBJ2-7
D gene: TRBD2
clone size: -
CDR3 DNA: TGTGCCAGCAGCCAGCGGGGGTTCTCCTACGAGCAGTACTTC
CDR3 protein: CASSQRGFSYEQYF

V gene: TRBV5-4
J gene: TRBJ2-3
D gene: TRBD2
clone size: -
CDR3 DNA: TGTGCCAGCAGCTTCCGCGGGGGTAGTCCAGATACGCAGTATTTT
CDR3 protein: CASSFRGGSPDTQYF

V gene: TRBV7-9
J gene: TRBJ1-4
D gene: -
clone size: -
CDR3 DNA: TGTGCCAGCAGCCACTTCGACGTGGGGAGAAATGAAAAACTGTTTTTT
CDR3 protein: CASSHFDVGRNEKLFF